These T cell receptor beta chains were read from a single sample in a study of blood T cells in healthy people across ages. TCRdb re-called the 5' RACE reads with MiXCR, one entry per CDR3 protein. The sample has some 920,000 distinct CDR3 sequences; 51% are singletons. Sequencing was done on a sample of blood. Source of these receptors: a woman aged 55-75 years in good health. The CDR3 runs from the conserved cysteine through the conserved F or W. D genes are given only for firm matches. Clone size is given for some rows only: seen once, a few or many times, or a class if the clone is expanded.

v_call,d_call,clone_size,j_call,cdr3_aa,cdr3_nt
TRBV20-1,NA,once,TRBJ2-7,CSAGDEGRWNEQYF,TGCAGTGCTGGAGATGAGGGCAGGTGGAACGAGCAGTACTTC
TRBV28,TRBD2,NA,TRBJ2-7,CASSLSRGRPYEQYF,TGTGCCAGCAGTTTATCTCGCGGGAGACCCTACGAGCAGTACTTC
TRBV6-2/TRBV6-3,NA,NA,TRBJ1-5,CASSPYGGNQPQHF,TGTGCCAGCAGCCCGTATGGGGGCAATCAGCCCCAGCATTTT
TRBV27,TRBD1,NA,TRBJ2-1,CASKRGTGHINEQFF,TGTGCCAGCAAACGCGGGACAGGGCATATCAATGAGCAGTTCTTC
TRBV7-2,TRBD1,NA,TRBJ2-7,CASSLALPGGEQYF,TGTGCCAGCAGCTTAGCCCTCCCAGGGGGTGAGCAGTACTTC
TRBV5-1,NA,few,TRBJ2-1,CASSSIRVQFF,TGCGCCAGCAGTTCGATCAGAGTGCAGTTCTTC
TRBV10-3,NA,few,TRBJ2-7,CAISEVVGLYEQYF,TGTGCCATCAGTGAGGTGGTAGGGCTTTACGAGCAGTACTTC
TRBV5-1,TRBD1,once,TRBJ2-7,CASSLGGQGVSEQYF,TGCGCCAGCAGCTTGGGTGGACAGGGTGTTTCCGAGCAGTACTTC
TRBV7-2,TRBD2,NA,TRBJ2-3,CASSTGGTSAFGSTDTQYF,TGTGCCAGCAGCACCGGAGGGACTAGCGCCTTCGGAAGCACAGATACGCAGTATTTT
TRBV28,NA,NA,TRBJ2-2,CASTYKTTGELFF,TGTGCCAGCACCTACAAGACCACCGGGGAGCTGTTTTTT
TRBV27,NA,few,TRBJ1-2,CASSALGPYGYTF,TGTGCCAGCAGTGCTCTTGGCCCCTATGGCTACACCTTC
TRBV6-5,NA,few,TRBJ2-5,CASSLRDDKETQYF,TGTGCCAGCAGTCTCCGGGACGACAAAGAGACCCAGTACTTC
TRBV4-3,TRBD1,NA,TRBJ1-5,CASSQSWTGGQPQHF,TGCGCCAGCAGCCAGTCATGGACAGGGGGTCAGCCCCAGCATTTT
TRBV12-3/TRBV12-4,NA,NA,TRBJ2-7,CASSPGWDSYEQYF,TGTGCCAGCAGCCCAGGATGGGACTCCTACGAGCAGTACTTC
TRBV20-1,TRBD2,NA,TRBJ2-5,CSGLVAGTAQYF,TGCAGTGGATTAGTAGCGGGGACGGCCCAGTACTTC
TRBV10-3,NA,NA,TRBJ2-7,CAISESWADSVYEQYF,TGTGCCATCAGTGAGTCCTGGGCCGACTCGGTCTACGAGCAGTACTTC
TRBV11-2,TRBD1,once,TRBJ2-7,CASSPRTDRGEQYF,TGTGCCAGCAGCCCCCGGACGGACAGGGGCGAGCAGTACTTC
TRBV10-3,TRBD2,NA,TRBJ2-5,CAISELAAYNEQYF,TGTGCCATCAGTGAGCTAGCGGCCTACAATGAGCAGTACTTC
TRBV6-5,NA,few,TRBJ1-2,CASSQSGDNYGYTF,TGTGCCAGCAGTCAATCCGGGGACAACTATGGCTACACCTTC
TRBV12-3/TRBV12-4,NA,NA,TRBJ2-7,CASRVQGPPSYEQYF,TGTGCCAGCAGGGTCCAGGGACCCCCCTCCTACGAGCAGTACTTC
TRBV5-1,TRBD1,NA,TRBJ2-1,CASSSSFGQGNNEQFF,TGCGCCAGCAGCTCCTCCTTCGGACAGGGGAACAATGAGCAGTTCTTC
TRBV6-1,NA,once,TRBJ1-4,CASSEEERANEKLFF,TGTGCCAGCAGTGAAGAAGAAAGAGCTAATGAAAAACTGTTTTTT
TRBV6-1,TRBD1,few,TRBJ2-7,CASLVGTGVEQYF,TGTGCCAGCTTGGTTGGGACAGGGGTTGAGCAGTACTTC
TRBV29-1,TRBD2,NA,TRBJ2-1,CSVRTSGTYNEQFF,TGCAGCGTACGGACTAGCGGGACATACAATGAGCAGTTCTTC
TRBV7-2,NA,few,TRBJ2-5,CASSFTRDTWTQYF,TGTGCCAGCAGTTTCACGCGGGACACTTGGACCCAGTACTTC
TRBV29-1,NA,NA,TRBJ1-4,CSVVRAGVGEKLFF,TGCAGCGTGGTCCGAGCAGGGGTTGGAGAAAAACTGTTTTTT
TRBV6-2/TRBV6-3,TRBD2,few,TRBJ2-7,CASHGLAGLARNEQYF,TGTGCCAGCCACGGGCTAGCGGGCCTAGCTCGGAACGAGCAGTACTTC
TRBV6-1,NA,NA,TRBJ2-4,CASSVAGYAKNIQYF,TGTGCCAGCAGTGTTGCAGGGTATGCCAAAAACATTCAGTACTTC
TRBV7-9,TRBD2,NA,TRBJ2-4,CASSPGGLATIQYF,TGTGCCAGCAGCCCGGGAGGACTCGCCACCATTCAGTACTTC
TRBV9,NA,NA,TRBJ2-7,CASSVGDLTGAYEQYF,TGTGCCAGCAGCGTAGGGGACCTCACAGGAGCCTACGAGCAGTACTTC
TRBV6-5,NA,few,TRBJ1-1,CASSGRQMNTEAFF,TGTGCCAGCAGCGGGCGACAGATGAACACTGAAGCTTTCTTT
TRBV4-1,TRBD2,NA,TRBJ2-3,CASSQDFSGSRYTQYF,TGCGCCAGCAGCCAAGATTTTAGCGGGAGCCGGTATACGCAGTATTTT
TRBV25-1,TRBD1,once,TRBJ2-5,CASSGDFRTGNGETQYF,TGTGCCAGCAGTGGGGACTTCCGGACAGGGAACGGGGAGACCCAGTACTTC
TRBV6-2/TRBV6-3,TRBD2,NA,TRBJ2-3,CASSYLGGRGTDTQYF,TGTGCCAGCAGTTACCTTGGCGGGAGAGGTACAGATACGCAGTATTTT
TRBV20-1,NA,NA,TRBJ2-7,CSARDRSGSFYEQYF,TGCAGTGCTAGAGATCGGAGCGGTAGCTTTTACGAGCAGTACTTC
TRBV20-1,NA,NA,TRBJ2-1,CSGLFSGDTHNEQFF,TGCAGTGGCCTCTTTAGCGGAGACACCCACAATGAGCAGTTCTTC
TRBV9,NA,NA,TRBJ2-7,CASSPRGGGAYEQYF,TGTGCCAGCAGCCCCAGAGGGGGAGGCGCCTACGAGCAGTACTTC
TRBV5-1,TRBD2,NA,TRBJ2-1,CASSLASGIKEQFF,TGCGCCAGCAGCTTAGCTAGCGGGATAAAGGAGCAGTTCTTC
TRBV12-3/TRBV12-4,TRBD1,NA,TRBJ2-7,CASSTGGLGYEQYF,TGTGCCAGCAGCACAGGGGGCCTCGGATACGAGCAGTACTTC
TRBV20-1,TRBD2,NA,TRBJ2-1,CSAEQIGLAGVYNEQFF,TGCAGTGCTGAACAAATAGGACTAGCGGGGGTATATAATGAGCAGTTCTTC
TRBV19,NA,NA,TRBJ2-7,CASKQGDGEQYF,TGTGCCAGTAAGCAGGGAGATGGCGAGCAGTACTTC
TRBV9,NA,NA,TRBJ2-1,CASSVSSLINEQFF,TGTGCCAGCAGCGTAAGTTCCCTTATAAATGAGCAGTTCTTC
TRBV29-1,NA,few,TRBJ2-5,CSVELVKKTQYF,TGCAGCGTTGAACTAGTCAAGAAGACCCAGTACTTC
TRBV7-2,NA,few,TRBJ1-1,CASSFTRPNTEAFF,TGTGCCAGCAGCTTCACCAGGCCGAACACTGAAGCTTTCTTT
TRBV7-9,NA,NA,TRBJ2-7,CASSVGEGIEQYF,TGTGCCAGCAGCGTTGGAGAAGGGATCGAGCAGTACTTC
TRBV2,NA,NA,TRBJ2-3,CASSDTGPADTDTQYF,TGTGCCAGCAGTGACACCGGACCAGCGGACACAGATACGCAGTATTTT
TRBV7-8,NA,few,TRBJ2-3,CASSFLSDTQYF,TGTGCCAGCAGCTTTCTGTCAGATACGCAGTATTTT
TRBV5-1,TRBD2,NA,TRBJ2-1,CASSLAGSLAGNHEQFF,TGCGCCAGCAGCTTGGCCGGGTCACTAGCGGGAAACCATGAGCAGTTCTTC